The sequence of this T cell receptor (beta chain) was determined in a study of cytomegalovirus exposure and HLA in healthy donors. Findings and limits, study-wide: A classifier reportedly called cytomegalovirus status with high sensitivity and specificity. It was about 150 TCR beta chains that were listed as cytomegalovirus-associated. The finding came from a later analysis; first-cohort TCR clusters tended to co-occur in the roughly 120 validation repertoires.

This clone was detected only a few times. No antigen is known for it. Using immunoSEQ multiplex PCR, the repertoire was profiled, and TCRdb retains in-frame clones only, with some absent. The sample lists 220,000 or so clones, 87% occurring once. Germline V gene lookup returns CDR1 MDHEN and CDR2 SYDVKM. The CDR3 runs 14 residues. V was clipped by 5 bases and J by 3 bases; unmatched bases: 4. The sequenced sample was PBMCs. The rearrangement joins TRBV28 to TRBJ1-5; TRBD1 agrees at 7 bases. The sequence came from a woman aged 18-30 years in good health and CMV-seropositive. Written as DNA, the CDR3 is TGTGCCAGCAGTAATCAGGGGGTCAATCAGCCCCAGCATTTT. Residues: CASSNQGVNQPQHF. The full variable domain, rest sourced from reference TRBV28 and TRBJ1-5, is DVKVTQSSRYLVKRTGEKVFLECVQDMDHENMFWYRQDPGLGLRLIYFSYDVKMKEKGDIPEGYSVSREKKERFSLILESASTNQTSMYLCASSNQGVNQPQHFGDGTRLSIL.